Listed below are T cell receptor beta chains from one sample, sequenced in a study of blood T cell repertoires in COVID-19. Repertoires were generated with immunoSEQ multiplex PCR, while TCRdb's copy carries only in-frame clones and drops some. The data show about 240,000 clones, with roughly 83% seen just once and around 9.6% held by the top ten. The sequencing sample was made of peripheral blood. The receptors originated from a woman of 80 years or more with acute or convalescent COVID-19. The CDR3 runs from the conserved cysteine through the conserved F or W. The D gene is left open where the match is weak. Some rows mark clone size as missing; the rest say once, few, many or name a class of expanded clone.

abundance: .
j_gene: TRBJ1-4
v_gene: TRBV24-1
d_gene: TRBD1
CDR3aa: CATSEPGQFREKLFF
CDR3nt: TGTGCCACCAGTGAACCGGGACAGTTCAGGGAAAAACTGTTTTTT

abundance: .
j_gene: TRBJ1-5
v_gene: TRBV5-4
d_gene: .
CDR3aa: CASSLDRSNQPQHF
CDR3nt: TGTGCCAGCAGCTTGGACAGAAGCAATCAGCCCCAGCATTTT

abundance: .
j_gene: TRBJ1-5
v_gene: TRBV30
d_gene: TRBD1
CDR3aa: CAWSVGRTGGQPQHF
CDR3nt: TGTGCCTGGAGTGTGGGTAGAACAGGGGGGCAGCCCCAGCATTTT

abundance: .
j_gene: TRBJ2-1
v_gene: TRBV3-1/TRBV3-2
d_gene: TRBD2
CDR3aa: CASTQGRLAGIYNEQFF
CDR3nt: TGTGCCAGCACCCAAGGCCGACTAGCGGGCATTTACAATGAGCAGTTCTTC

abundance: .
j_gene: TRBJ1-1
v_gene: TRBV11-2
d_gene: .
CDR3aa: CASSSGGDEAFF
CDR3nt: TGTGCCAGCAGCTCCGGCGGGGATGAAGCTTTCTTT

abundance: .
j_gene: TRBJ2-1
v_gene: TRBV30
d_gene: TRBD1
CDR3aa: CAWVDRGRNEQFF
CDR3nt: TGTGCCTGGGTGGACAGGGGGCGGAATGAGCAGTTCTTC

abundance: .
j_gene: TRBJ2-4
v_gene: TRBV6-5
d_gene: TRBD1
CDR3aa: CASSSYRGRNIQYF
CDR3nt: TGTGCCAGCAGTTCCTACAGGGGGCGAAACATTCAGTACTTC

abundance: .
j_gene: TRBJ2-1
v_gene: TRBV2
d_gene: .
CDR3aa: CASGGGGGLAGLDEQFF
CDR3nt: TGTGCCAGCGGCGGGGGCGGAGGGCTGGCTGGGTTGGATGAGCAGTTCTTC

abundance: .
j_gene: TRBJ2-2
v_gene: TRBV12-5
d_gene: TRBD1
CDR3aa: CASGSGQANTGELFF
CDR3nt: TGTGCTAGTGGTTCCGGACAGGCGAACACCGGGGAGCTGTTTTTT

abundance: once
j_gene: TRBJ1-2
v_gene: TRBV27
d_gene: .
CDR3aa: CASRRAGIEGNYGYTF
CDR3nt: TGTGCCTCCCGAAGGGCGGGGATTGAGGGGAACTATGGCTACACCTTC

abundance: .
j_gene: TRBJ2-5
v_gene: TRBV28
d_gene: .
CDR3aa: CASSLGPGQETQYF
CDR3nt: TGTGCCAGCAGTTTGGGGCCGGGTCAAGAGACCCAGTACTTC

abundance: few
j_gene: TRBJ1-2
v_gene: TRBV20-1
d_gene: .
CDR3aa: CSASGGEGYGYTF
CDR3nt: TGCAGTGCGAGTGGGGGAGAGGGATATGGCTACACCTTC

abundance: .
j_gene: TRBJ1-2
v_gene: TRBV18
d_gene: TRBD1
CDR3aa: CASSPTFLGQAYGYTF
CDR3nt: TGTGCCAGCTCACCAACGTTTCTGGGACAGGCCTATGGCTACACCTTC

abundance: once
j_gene: TRBJ2-5
v_gene: TRBV5-1
d_gene: .
CDR3aa: CASSLEVGRRETQYF
CDR3nt: TGCGCCAGCAGCTTGGAGGTAGGGAGGAGAGAGACCCAGTACTTC

abundance: .
j_gene: TRBJ1-5
v_gene: TRBV28
d_gene: .
CDR3aa: CASSYRRRNQPQHF
CDR3nt: TGTGCCAGCAGTTATCGCAGGCGCAATCAGCCCCAGCATTTT

abundance: once
j_gene: TRBJ1-2
v_gene: TRBV7-9
d_gene: .
CDR3aa: CASSPMGADTNYGYTF
CDR3nt: TGTGCCAGCAGCCCAATGGGGGCAGATACTAACTATGGCTACACCTTC

abundance: .
j_gene: TRBJ2-1
v_gene: TRBV6-1
d_gene: TRBD1
CDR3aa: CASSELGTGVNDEQFF
CDR3nt: TGTGCCAGCAGTGAACTTGGGACAGGGGTTAACGATGAGCAGTTCTTC

abundance: .
j_gene: TRBJ2-7
v_gene: TRBV18
d_gene: .
CDR3aa: CASSPLTSIHEQYF
CDR3nt: TGTGCCAGCTCACCACTAACTAGCATCCACGAGCAGTACTTC

abundance: few
j_gene: TRBJ1-1
v_gene: TRBV7-3
d_gene: .
CDR3aa: CASSLKGGWNTEAFF
CDR3nt: TGTGCCAGCAGCCTTAAGGGAGGTTGGAACACTGAAGCTTTCTTT

abundance: .
j_gene: TRBJ2-3
v_gene: TRBV2
d_gene: .
CDR3aa: CASRENPSTDTQYF
CDR3nt: TGTGCCAGCCGGGAAAACCCTAGCACAGATACGCAGTATTTT

abundance: .
j_gene: TRBJ2-1
v_gene: TRBV25-1
d_gene: TRBD1
CDR3aa: CASSEPGQGSYNEQFF
CDR3nt: TGTGCCAGCAGTGAGCCGGGACAGGGATCTTACAATGAGCAGTTCTTC

abundance: .
j_gene: TRBJ2-7
v_gene: TRBV6-1
d_gene: .
CDR3aa: CASSEDEHHEQYF
CDR3nt: TGTGCCAGCAGTGAAGACGAGCACCACGAGCAGTACTTC

abundance: .
j_gene: TRBJ2-1
v_gene: TRBV5-6
d_gene: .
CDR3aa: CASSFRTVSYNEQFF
CDR3nt: TGTGCCAGCAGCTTCAGGACAGTTTCCTACAATGAGCAGTTCTTC

abundance: .
j_gene: TRBJ2-7
v_gene: TRBV5-4
d_gene: TRBD1
CDR3aa: CASSMDRGTYEQYF
CDR3nt: TGTGCCAGCAGCATGGACAGGGGCACCTACGAGCAGTACTTC

abundance: .
j_gene: TRBJ1-4
v_gene: TRBV19
d_gene: .
CDR3aa: CASRRDGGKLFF
CDR3nt: TGTGCCAGTAGGCGGGACGGGGGAAAACTGTTTTTT

abundance: .
j_gene: TRBJ1-1
v_gene: TRBV5-1
d_gene: TRBD1
CDR3aa: CASSLAQGKTEAFF
CDR3nt: TGCGCCAGCAGCTTGGCACAGGGGAAAACTGAAGCTTTCTTT

abundance: .
j_gene: TRBJ1-2
v_gene: TRBV6-5
d_gene: .
CDR3aa: CASSYGARENYGYTF
CDR3nt: TGTGCCAGCAGTTACGGAGCCAGGGAAAACTATGGCTACACCTTC

abundance: .
j_gene: TRBJ2-2
v_gene: TRBV5-1
d_gene: .
CDR3aa: CASSPQTGNTGELFF
CDR3nt: TGCGCCAGCAGCCCACAGACAGGAAACACCGGGGAGCTGTTTTTT

abundance: few
j_gene: TRBJ2-3
v_gene: TRBV7-3
d_gene: TRBD2
CDR3aa: CASSLRLAGATDTQYF
CDR3nt: TGTGCCAGCAGCCTTAGACTAGCGGGGGCCACAGATACGCAGTATTTT

abundance: .
j_gene: TRBJ1-1
v_gene: TRBV5-1
d_gene: TRBD1
CDR3aa: CASSSGTGYTEAFF
CDR3nt: TGCGCCAGCAGCTCAGGGACAGGGTATACTGAAGCTTTCTTT

abundance: .
j_gene: TRBJ1-4
v_gene: TRBV30
d_gene: .
CDR3aa: CAWSVHATNEKLFF
CDR3nt: TGTGCCTGGAGTGTACACGCAACTAATGAAAAACTGTTTTTT

abundance: .
j_gene: TRBJ1-1
v_gene: TRBV3-1/TRBV3-2
d_gene: .
CDR3aa: CASSPSRGFEAFF
CDR3nt: TGTGCCAGCAGCCCCTCCAGGGGCTTCGAAGCTTTCTTT

abundance: .
j_gene: TRBJ2-5
v_gene: TRBV29-1
d_gene: .
CDR3aa: CSVERGGSQETQYF
CDR3nt: TGCAGCGTCGAAAGGGGGGGGTCCCAGGAGACCCAGTACTTC

abundance: .
j_gene: TRBJ1-4
v_gene: TRBV18
d_gene: TRBD1
CDR3aa: CASSPDREGKLFF
CDR3nt: TGTGCCAGCTCACCGGACAGGGAGGGAAAACTGTTTTTT

abundance: .
j_gene: TRBJ2-2
v_gene: TRBV3-1/TRBV3-2
d_gene: .
CDR3aa: CASSRPSQGLGELFF
CDR3nt: TGTGCCAGCAGCCGCCCGTCCCAGGGGTTAGGGGAGCTGTTTTTT

abundance: .
j_gene: TRBJ2-1
v_gene: TRBV3-1/TRBV3-2
d_gene: .
CDR3aa: CASRPRQNSYNEQFF
CDR3nt: TGTGCCAGCAGACCCAGACAGAACTCCTACAATGAGCAGTTCTTC

abundance: .
j_gene: TRBJ2-5
v_gene: TRBV4-1
d_gene: .
CDR3aa: CASSQDMAGVVTQYF
CDR3nt: TGCGCCAGCAGCCAAGATATGGCAGGGGTGGTGACCCAGTACTTC

abundance: .
j_gene: TRBJ2-1
v_gene: TRBV18
d_gene: .
CDR3aa: CASSPPKGGTFNEQFF
CDR3nt: TGTGCCAGCTCACCACCTAAGGGGGGGACTTTCAATGAGCAGTTCTTC

abundance: .
j_gene: TRBJ2-2
v_gene: TRBV19
d_gene: .
CDR3aa: CASSIEQGQQNTGELFF
CDR3nt: TGTGCCAGTAGTATCGAACAGGGTCAGCAGAACACCGGGGAGCTGTTTTTT

abundance: .
j_gene: TRBJ2-1
v_gene: TRBV5-1
d_gene: .
CDR3aa: CASSPIQGDIYNEQFF
CDR3nt: TGCGCCAGCAGCCCGATACAGGGCGACATCTACAATGAGCAGTTCTTC

abundance: once
j_gene: TRBJ2-7
v_gene: TRBV18
d_gene: .
CDR3aa: CASSPRPSEQYF
CDR3nt: TGTGCCAGCTCACCCCGCCCGAGCGAGCAGTACTTC

abundance: .
j_gene: TRBJ1-3
v_gene: TRBV19
d_gene: .
CDR3aa: CASSIQFRDTIYF
CDR3nt: TGTGCCAGTAGTATCCAGTTCCGGGACACCATATATTTT

abundance: few
j_gene: TRBJ1-3
v_gene: TRBV19
d_gene: TRBD1
CDR3aa: CASGQGPIGNTIYF
CDR3nt: TGTGCCAGCGGACAGGGTCCCATCGGAAACACCATATATTTT

abundance: .
j_gene: TRBJ1-2
v_gene: TRBV2
d_gene: .
CDR3aa: CASRRPWEGLYGYTF
CDR3nt: TGTGCCAGCCGCCGTCCCTGGGAGGGGCTATATGGCTACACCTTC

abundance: .
j_gene: TRBJ2-5
v_gene: TRBV4-1
d_gene: .
CDR3aa: CASSQDPRGETQYF
CDR3nt: TGCGCCAGCAGCCAAGATCCTCGAGGAGAGACCCAGTACTTC

abundance: .
j_gene: TRBJ1-2
v_gene: TRBV30
d_gene: .
CDR3aa: CAWSVSRIPSGYTF
CDR3nt: TGTGCCTGGAGTGTAAGCAGGATTCCATCGGGCTACACCTTC

abundance: .
j_gene: TRBJ1-1
v_gene: TRBV2
d_gene: TRBD1
CDR3aa: CASSVQGAPTEAFF
CDR3nt: TGTGCCAGCAGTGTACAGGGGGCGCCAACTGAAGCTTTCTTT

abundance: .
j_gene: TRBJ1-1
v_gene: TRBV30
d_gene: .
CDR3aa: CAWSQRGYEAFF
CDR3nt: TGTGCCTGGAGTCAACGGGGGTACGAAGCTTTCTTT

abundance: few
j_gene: TRBJ2-7
v_gene: TRBV5-4
d_gene: TRBD1
CDR3aa: CASSLGFGQGAAEQYF
CDR3nt: TGTGCCAGCAGCTTGGGTTTCGGACAGGGGGCGGCCGAGCAGTACTTC

abundance: .
j_gene: TRBJ2-4
v_gene: TRBV11-2
d_gene: TRBD2
CDR3aa: CASTRRGAGGRDIQYF
CDR3nt: TGTGCCAGCACCCGGAGGGGAGCGGGGGGAAGAGACATTCAGTACTTC